The 21 T cell receptor beta chains below were found in one sample sequenced in a study of T cell repertoires in cytomegalovirus infection. TCRdb passed the reads through MiXCR, listing each CDR3 protein once. The sample records tens of thousands of distinct CDR3 sequences, 20% being singletons. Antigens of these TCRs are unknown. The sequencing sample was made of PBMCs, sequenced either directly or after in vitro stimulation (not recorded which). The receptors originated from a human donor in good health (CMV status not recorded). Some clones in this sample may be carry-over from other donors' samples.

This clonotype was counted a single time. The chain links TRBV7-9 to TRBJ1-1; D ambiguous. The germline gives CDR1 SEHNR, CDR2 FQNEAQ (reference sequence). This CDR3 has 12 amino acids. Trimming removed 10 bases from V and 3 bases from J, with 12 bases in between. For the CDR3, the DNA is TGTGCCACTAGAACAGCAGACACTGAAGCTTTCTTT. This translates into CATRTADTEAFF.

This clonotype appeared many times. The chain combines TRBV11-1 with TRBJ2-7; 8 nucleotides match TRBD1. J lost 3 bases, V lost 5 bases, and 12 bases had no gene match. Germline V gene data show CDR1 as SGHAT and CDR2 as FQDESV (reference sequence). There are 16 residues in the CDR3. CDR3 protein: CASSPLGTGQDYEQYF. CDR3 nucleotides: TGTGCCAGCAGCCCCCTGGGGACGGGACAGGACTACGAGCAGTACTTC.

The chain couples TRBV19 to TRBJ1-5; D gene unclear. Germline assignment: CDR1 LNHDA and CDR2 SQIVND (reference sequence). Trimming removed 1 base at V and 0 bases at J, with 4 bases between. There are 14 residues in the CDR3. The CDR3 nucleotides are TGTGCCAGTAGTATAGTGCATAGCAATCAGCCCCAGCATTTT. This sequence encodes CASSIVHSNQPQHF.

The rearrangement uses TRBV7-8 and TRBJ2-3; unclear D gene. The CDR3 is made up of 14 amino acids. The V gene's germline CDR1 is SGHVS and CDR2 FQNEAQ. V lost 4 bases and J lost 2, with 10 bases in between. The CDR3 sequence: CASSSSRLTDTQYF. In nucleotides, the CDR3 is TGTGCCAGCAGCTCTTCGAGGCTCACAGATACGCAGTATTTT.

Of note for this clonotype: This clone may be a read error of a much larger clone one base away. Written as DNA, the CDR3 is TGTGCCAGCAGCCTGTTGGACAGATCCCTCGACGAGCAGTACTTC. Amino acid sequence: CASSLLDRSLDEQYF. The V gene is TRBV7-2, the J gene TRBJ2-7, with TRBD1 as a possible D gene (6 bases). CDR3 length: 15 residues. The germline gives CDR1 SGHTA, CDR2 FQGNSA. V shed 5 bases and J shed 5 bases, with 19 bases lying between them.

This clonotype was detected only a few times. This rearrangement joins TRBV2 to TRBJ2-5, with 9 bases lining up with TRBD1. The CDR3 length is 15 residues. The V segment lost 7 bases and the J segment 5 bases; nucleotides outside the gene matches: 11. The V gene's germline CDR1 is SNHLY and CDR2 FYNNEI. The CDR3 sequence: CASKGGDRDSETQYF. The CDR3, as DNA: TGTGCCAGCAAGGGAGGGGACAGGGATTCGGAGACCCAGTACTTC.

The V gene is TRBV25-1, the J gene TRBJ1-2; TRBD1 matches 7 bases. Germline V gene sequence: CDR1 MGHDK, CDR2 SYGVNS. The trim removed 4 bases at V and 6 bases at J, leaving 2 bases unmatched. The CDR3 is made up of 12 amino acids. The CDR3 nucleotides read TGTGCCAGCAGTGTCCAGGGGGATGGCTACACCTTC. It codes for CASSVQGDGYTF.

In this sample, this clonotype turned up many times. The rearrangement links TRBV12-5 to TRBJ2-3; maybe TRBD2 (6 bases). V lost 3 bases and J 0 bases, leaving 10 bases between the germline ends. The germline V gene encodes CDR1 LGHNT and CDR2 FRNRAP. This CDR3 is 15 amino acids long. CDR3 nucleotide sequence: TGTGCTAGTGGTTTAGGGGACTCTAGCACAGATACGCAGTATTTT. Its translation is CASGLGDSSTDTQYF.

This clonotype was counted a few times. The V gene is TRBV2, the J gene TRBJ2-3, with D unresolved. The CDR3 length is 13 residues. Trimming left V 5 bases short and J 5 bases short, with 11 bases between. The V gene's germline CDR1 is SNHLY and CDR2 FYNNEI. The CDR3 here is CASSLDPGDTQYF. The CDR3, as DNA: TGTGCCAGCAGTCTCGACCCTGGAGATACGCAGTATTTT.

The chain employs TRBV5-1 and TRBJ2-1, with D tentatively TRBD2 (6 bases). Deletions cut 0 bases from V and 4 bases from J, with 17 bases between. CDR1 is SGHRS and CDR2 is YFSETQ in the germline V gene. The CDR3 runs to 17 residues. CDR3 amino acids: CASSLAAGRIRYNEQFF. The CDR3 nucleotides read TGCGCCAGCAGCTTGGCGGCCGGGAGAATCCGGTACAATGAGCAGTTCTTC.

This CDR3 is CASSEALRQGQPLHF. DNA of the CDR3: TGTGCCAGCAGTGAAGCGCTGAGACAGGGCCAGCCCCTCCACTTT. V gene TRBV2 combines with J gene TRBJ1-6; TRBD1 matches at 7 bases. Germline trimming cut 0 bases from V and 13 bases from J; bases unmatched to any gene: 9. This CDR3 is 15 amino acids long. CDR1 and CDR2 (germline): SNHLY, FYNNEI.

This clonotype was recorded many times. This chain uses TRBV10-3 with TRBJ2-7; D remains ambiguous. Germline CDR1 reads ENHRY; CDR2 reads SYGVKD. The CDR3 runs to 13 residues. Trimming pared 0 bases from V and 6 bases from J, leaving 9 bases between. CDR3 protein: CAISESGPTEQYF. For the CDR3, the DNA is TGTGCCATCAGTGAGTCGGGCCCGACCGAGCAGTACTTC.

The CDR3 protein is CASSLTGDYEQYF. The CDR3 DNA sequence: TGTGCCAGCAGCTTAACGGGGGACTACGAGCAGTACTTC. This rearrangement joins TRBV11-2 to TRBJ2-7, with D maybe TRBD2 (6 bases). CDR1 SGHAT and CDR2 FQNNGV come from the germline V gene. This CDR3 is 13 amino acids long. The V end was cut by 2 bases, the J end by 3 bases, with 8 bases between.

CDR3 loop: CASAGLAYNEQFF. The CDR3 DNA is TGTGCCAGTGCGGGACTAGCTTACAATGAGCAGTTCTTC. The chain recombines TRBV10-3 with TRBJ2-1; 9 bases map to TRBD2. The CDR3 has 13 residues. J gave up 4 bases and V 10 bases, and 5 bases lay outside the gene matches. Germline values: CDR1 ENHRY, CDR2 SYGVKD.

The rearrangement joins TRBV7-9 to TRBJ2-2; 12 positions match TRBD2. J gave up 5 bases and V 2 bases, and 6 bases lay outside the gene matches. Germline assignment: CDR1 SEHNR and CDR2 FQNEAQ (reference sequence). There are 17 residues in the CDR3. The CDR3 sequence: CASSLRPLAGGTGELFF. The CDR3 nucleotides are TGTGCCAGCAGCTTACGGCCCCTAGCGGGGGGGACCGGGGAGCTGTTTTTT.

This rearrangement joins TRBV19 to TRBJ2-2, with D tentatively TRBD2 (5 bases). The CDR3 totals 15 residues. Germline V gene lookup returns CDR1 LNHDA and CDR2 SQIVND (reference sequence). With 5 bases removed from V and 6 bases from J, the gap between germline ends came to 16 bases. DNA of the CDR3: TGTGCCAGTAGTGCCCCCCTCGGAGGCCCCGGGGAGCTGTTTTTT. Translated, it gives CASSAPLGGPGELFF. The complete variable domain, with remaining parts taken from reference TRBV19 and TRBJ2-2, reads DGGITQSPKYLFRKEGQNVTLSCEQNLNHDAMYWYRQDPGQGLRLIYYSQIVNDFQKGDIAEGYSVSREKKESFPLTVTSAQKNPTAFYLCASSAPLGGPGELFFGEGSRLTVL.

In this sample, this clonotype turned up many times. V and J are TRBV7-2 and TRBJ2-7, with unresolved D. Per germline, CDR1 SGHTA and CDR2 FQGNSA. This CDR3 contains 14 residues. V dropped 5 bases and J dropped 2 bases, with 13 bases sitting between them. This chain's CDR3 is CASSPLTGAYEQYF. In nucleotides, the CDR3 is TGTGCCAGCAGCCCATTAACCGGAGCCTACGAGCAGTACTTC. Based on the CDR3 plus reference TRBV7-2 and TRBJ2-7, the full variable domain is GAGVSQSPSNKVTEKGKDVELRCDPISGHTALYWYRQSLGQGLEFLIYFQGNSAPDKSGLPSDRFSAERTGGSVSTLTIQRTQQEDSAVYLCASSPLTGAYEQYFGPGTRLTVT.

At least ten counts were recorded for this clonotype. The chain uses TRBV6-1 and TRBJ1-5; D ambiguous. The length of the CDR3 is 13 residues. The V and J ends lost 1 base and 2 bases respectively, with 3 bases between them. Germline V lookup: CDR1 MNHNS, CDR2 SASEGT. CDR3 bases: TGTGCCAGCAGTGAAGTGCGCAATCAGCCCCAGCATTTT. It specifies CASSEVRNQPQHF.

The gene calls are TRBV7-9 and TRBJ2-1, with D possibly being TRBD2 (7 bases). V dropped 5 bases and J dropped 7 bases, with 12 bases sitting between them. The CDR3 sequence is 13 residues long. Germline V gene sequence: CDR1 SEHNR, CDR2 FQNEAQ (reference sequence). The CDR3 DNA reads TGTGCCAGCAGCCCAGAGGGGGGGAATGAGCAGTTCTTC. Amino acid sequence: CASSPEGGNEQFF.

The V gene is TRBV2, the J gene TRBJ1-1, with a possible D match to TRBD1 (6 bases). From germline, CDR1 is SNHLY and CDR2 FYNNEI. This CDR3 contains 16 residues. V was clipped by 1 base and J by 1 base, with 13 bases between them. CDR3 amino acids: CASSEGWGAGNTEAFF. DNA for the CDR3: TGTGCCAGCAGTGAAGGGTGGGGGGCCGGGAACACTGAAGCTTTCTTT.

This clonotype has a handful of counts. The gene calls are TRBV7-2 and TRBJ2-1; 8 positions match TRBD1. This CDR3 is built from 17 residues. Germline V gene data show CDR1 as SGHTA and CDR2 as FQGNSA. J lost 6 bases, V lost 5 bases, and 15 bases had no gene match. The CDR3 sequence: CASSVYFRTGFLNEQFF. CDR3 DNA: TGTGCCAGCAGCGTTTACTTCCGGACAGGGTTTCTCAATGAGCAGTTCTTC.